The 13 T cell receptor beta chains given below trace back to one sample, sequenced in a study of blood T cell repertoires in COVID-19. Repertoires were generated with immunoSEQ multiplex PCR, while TCRdb's copy carries only in-frame clones and drops some. The sample has more than 250,000 clones; 70% to 90% are singletons. Specimen: PBMCs or T cells enriched from blood (not recorded which). The origin of the receptors is a woman under 40 who had recovered from COVID-19.

The rearrangement joins TRBV9 to TRBJ1-2, with D possibly matching TRBD1 (6 bases). Germline CDR1 SGDLS, CDR2 YYNGEE. The CDR3 has 14 residues. Trimming took off 4 bases at V and 4 bases at J, with 14 bases between the two ends. Here the CDR3 reads CASSSYGTPYGYTF. The CDR3 nucleotides are TGTGCCAGCAGCTCTTACGGGACACCCTATGGCTACACCTTC.

The rearrangement joins TRBV11-3 to TRBJ1-1, with 7 bases lining up with TRBD1. The CDR3 is made up of 14 amino acids. J was trimmed by 4 bases and V by 5 bases; bases with no gene match: 7. Germline V gene data show CDR1 as SGHNT and CDR2 as YENEEA. CDR3 nucleotides: TGTGCCAGCAGCGAAAAATACAGGGGCACTGAAGCTTTCTTT. It encodes CASSEKYRGTEAFF.

This clone was seen more than once but under ten times. The chain couples TRBV7-9 to TRBJ1-5, with 7 positions matching TRBD1. The CDR3 covers 15 residues. Germline V CDR1 and CDR2: SEHNR, FQNEAQ (reference sequence). The J segment lost 3 bases and the V segment lost 9 bases, leaving 11 bases of the junction unmatched. DNA of the CDR3: TGTGCCAGGGGCTCCGACAGGGCCCTCAATCAGCCCCAGCATTTT. Translated: CARGSDRALNQPQHF.

The CDR3 nucleotides are TGTGCCAGCAGTGAACACGGACAGTATGGCTACACCTTC. Amino acids: CASSEHGQYGYTF. This chain uses TRBV2 with TRBJ1-2; D is perhaps TRBD1 (6 bases). Germline CDR1 reads SNHLY; CDR2 reads FYNNEI. This CDR3 has 13 amino acids. The V end was cut by 2 bases, the J end by 5 bases, with 9 bases between.

The rearrangement joins TRBV29-1 to TRBJ1-2, with D tentatively TRBD1 (6 bases). V lost 5 bases and J lost 4, with 17 bases in between. Germline CDR1 and CDR2: SQVTM and ANQGSEA. The CDR3 covers 14 residues. The CDR3 DNA sequence: TGCAGCGTTCTCAAGACAGGTTCAAGCTATGGCTACACCTTC. Translating gives CSVLKTGSSYGYTF.

CDR3 nucleotide sequence: TGTGCCAGCAGCCAAAAAGGGCCCGGAGCGGGGCGATTCGCAGATACGCAGTATTTT. It specifies CASSQKGPGAGRFADTQYF. The chain joins TRBV3-1 (or the pseudogene TRBV3-2) to TRBJ2-3; TRBD2 matches 7 bases. The V gene end was trimmed by 2 bases and the J gene end by 4 bases; junction bases not matched to a gene: 18. In germline, CDR1 is LGHDT, CDR2 YNNKEL (reference sequence). The CDR3 length is 19 residues.

The J gene is TRBJ1-6, the V gene TRBV4-1, with D unresolved. The germline V and J ends were trimmed by 1 base and 7 bases, with 8 bases remaining between them. The germline V gene encodes CDR1 MGHRA and CDR2 YSYEKL. The CDR3 runs to 14 residues. CDR3 nucleotide sequence: TGCGCCAGCAGCCAAGCAGGCGGGAATTCACCCCTCCACTTT. It yields the protein CASSQAGGNSPLHF.

This clone was counted a few times. This chain joins TRBV7-2 and TRBJ2-5, with 8 positions matching TRBD2. The junction had 9 bases not matched to a gene; V was cut back by 8 bases and J by 1 base. The germline V gene encodes CDR1 SGHTA and CDR2 FQGNSA. This CDR3 is built from 15 residues. In DNA form, the CDR3 reads TGTGCCAGCCCCCGGGGGGGGGCCTTCCAAGAGACCCAGTACTTC. It codes for CASPRGGAFQETQYF.

J is TRBJ1-5 and V is TRBV3-1 (or the pseudogene TRBV3-2); a possible D gene is TRBD1 (5 bases). The V and J ends lost 0 bases and 4 bases respectively, with 10 bases between them. Germline-derived CDR1 and CDR2 are LGHDT and YNNKEL (reference sequence). The CDR3 runs to 15 residues. DNA of the CDR3: TGTGCCAGCAGCCAAGACCCGGGGGGGAATCAGCCCCAGCATTTT. It yields the protein CASSQDPGGNQPQHF.

This rearrangement joins TRBV11-1 to TRBJ2-1; 13 bases line up with TRBD2. After removal of 0 bases from V and 7 bases from J, the junction contained 0 bases not matched to a gene. Germline loops: CDR1 SGHAT, CDR2 FQDESV (reference sequence). The CDR3 length is 15 residues. This CDR3 reads CASSLATSGGNEQFF. The CDR3 bases are TGTGCCAGCAGCTTAGCGACTAGCGGGGGGAATGAGCAGTTCTTC. The full variable domain, rest sourced from reference TRBV11-1 and TRBJ2-1, is EAEVAQSPRYKITEKSQAVAFWCDPISGHATLYWYRQILGQGPELLVQFQDESVVDDSQLPKDRFSAERLKGVDSTLKIQPAELGDSAMYLCASSLATSGGNEQFFGPGTRLTVL.

The chain carries TRBV27 and TRBJ2-3, with TRBD1 identical over 8 bases. The CDR3 is 14 amino acids. V lost 6 bases, J lost 5 bases, and 7 bases stayed unmatched. Germline V CDR1 and CDR2: MNHEY, SMNVEV (reference sequence). DNA for the CDR3: TGTGCCAGCAGACTGGACAGGGTAGGAGATACGCAGTATTTT. Its translation: CASRLDRVGDTQYF.

V is TRBV15 and J is TRBJ1-5; TRBD1 aligns across 8 bases. From germline, CDR1 is LNHNV and CDR2 YYDKDF (reference sequence). The trim removed 3 bases at V and 7 bases at J, leaving 5 bases unmatched. The CDR3 length is 14 residues. The CDR3 loop is CATSSDRGGQPQHF. In DNA, the CDR3 is TGTGCCACCAGCAGCGACAGGGGCGGACAGCCCCAGCATTTT.

The J gene is TRBJ2-7, the V gene TRBV6-5; 8 nucleotides line up with TRBD1. The length of the CDR3 is 15 residues. The V segment lost 6 bases and the J segment 2 bases; nucleotides outside the gene matches: 9. Germline loops: CDR1 MNHEY, CDR2 SVGAGI. CDR3 region: CASRAGTGETYEQYF. For the CDR3, the DNA is TGTGCCAGCAGGGCGGGGACAGGAGAGACCTACGAGCAGTACTTC.